This T cell receptor beta chain was identified during a study of blood T cell repertoires in COVID-19. The wider study: Acute and convalescent COVID-19 specimens originated in the United States, Italy and Spain. Sources were T cells, B-cell-depleted T cells, or PBMCs; the material itself was cDNA or gDNA.

Methods used by the authors: Reference gene primer amplification in the assay estimated nucleated cell counts. Measured with immunoSEQ multiplex PCR; TCRdb has only the in-frame clones, and not every one. V, J and clone size are taken as reported in that table, and D and trimming were inferred from the DNA itself. There are around 150,000 clones in the sample; about 80% occur only once, and around 8.1% lies in the top ten. The clonotype comes from a man between 60 and 75 years old with acute or convalescent COVID-19. The sequencing input was peripheral blood.

The CDR3: CASSESTGTEAFF. The CDR3, as DNA: TGCGCCAGCAGTGAGTCGACAGGGACTGAAGCTTTCTTT. The chain recombines TRBV10-2 with TRBJ1-1; 7 bases are a match to TRBD1. With 0 bases clipped from V and 5 bases from J, the junction kept 0 bases outside the gene matches. The CDR3 totals 13 residues. Germline V gene lookup returns CDR1 WSHSY and CDR2 SAAADI.